The T cell receptor beta chain described here comes from a study of T cell responses to AZD1222 COVID-19 vaccine. Concerning this clone: The antigen is not known.

Using immunoSEQ multiplex PCR, the repertoire was profiled, and TCRdb retains in-frame clones only, with some absent. The sample includes approximately 89,000 clones, roughly 88% seen only once; the top ten take more than 10%. CDR1 and CDR2 (germline): SGHDT, YYEEEE. Trimming removed 1 base from V and 1 base from J, with 5 bases in between. The CDR3 consists of 13 residues. Overall study results and limits: White British ancestry dominated among donors, who included more females, and clonal diversity was possibly underestimated.

Material: peripheral blood, obtained on day 0 of AZD1222 vaccination. This TCR came from an adult in good health. The chain couples TRBV5-6 to TRBJ1-1; no reliable D call. In DNA, the CDR3 is TGTGCCAGCAGCTTGTTCAGGAACACTGAAGCTTTCTTT. Its protein product is CASSLFRNTEAFF.